These 28 T cell receptor beta chains came from one sample sequenced in a study of blood T cell repertoires in COVID-19. The assay was immunoSEQ multiplex PCR, and TCRdb's table has in-frame clones only and misses some. The sample carries roughly 66,000 clones, around 82% recorded once. Material for sequencing was peripheral blood. The source is a man aged 60 to 69 with acute or convalescent COVID-19.

This chain joins TRBV5-1 and TRBJ2-2; TRBD2 agrees at 7 bases. Per germline, CDR1 SGHRS and CDR2 YFSETQ. This CDR3 has 16 amino acids. V gave up 1 base and J gave up 5 bases; unmatched junction bases: 8. The CDR3 is CASSLTGGLATGELFF. CDR3 DNA: TGCGCCAGCAGCTTGACCGGGGGGTTAGCGACCGGGGAGCTGTTTTTT. Full variable domain (outside the CDR3, taken from reference TRBV5-1 and TRBJ2-2): KAGVTQTPRYLIKTRGQQVTLSCSPISGHRSVSWYQQTPGQGLQFLFEYFSETQRNKGNFPGRFSGRQFSNSRSEMNVSTLELGDSALYLCASSLTGGLATGELFFGEGSRLTVL.

The rearrangement joins TRBV6-5 to TRBJ1-2; D gene unclear. The CDR3 consists of 14 residues. Germline V gives CDR1 MNHEY, CDR2 SVGAGI. Deletions cut 5 bases from V and 4 bases from J, with 14 bases between. The CDR3 loop is CASSTLTVGYGYTF. The CDR3 DNA reads as TGTGCCAGCAGTACACTGACTGTGGGCTATGGCTACACCTTC.

J is TRBJ2-3 and V is TRBV3-1 (or the pseudogene TRBV3-2); D is possibly TRBD1 (5 bases). The germline V gene encodes CDR1 LGHDT and CDR2 YNNKEL (reference sequence). The CDR3 is 16 amino acids. Trimming removed 2 bases from V and 0 bases from J, with 12 bases in between. CDR3 sequence: CASSQLGRGSTDTQYF. In nucleotides, the CDR3 is TGTGCCAGCAGCCAACTGGGAAGGGGCAGCACAGATACGCAGTATTTT.

This chain links TRBV7-9 with TRBJ1-2; D is undetermined. V dropped 1 base and J dropped 5 bases, with 11 bases sitting between them. Germline lookup yields CDR1 SEHNR and CDR2 FQNEAQ (reference sequence). The length of the CDR3 is 14 residues. This CDR3 is CASSLGPQEYGYTF. The CDR3 coding sequence is TGTGCCAGCAGCTTAGGACCCCAGGAATATGGCTACACCTTC.

This rearrangement joins TRBV4-3 to TRBJ1-2; possibly TRBD1 for D (5 bases). This CDR3 comprises 14 residues. Germline V gives CDR1 LGHNA, CDR2 YSLEER. V lost 3 bases and J lost 2, with 10 bases in between. The CDR3 DNA is TGCGCCAGCAGCCACCTGGGGGGAAACTATGGCTACACCTTC. It codes for CASSHLGGNYGYTF.

This clone has a handful of counts. The chain is built from TRBV19 and TRBJ1-5; TRBD1 matches at 9 bases. Germline loops: CDR1 LNHDA, CDR2 SQIVND (reference sequence). This CDR3 region has 13 residues. With V trimmed by 9 bases and J by 6 bases, 6 bases remained unmatched. For the CDR3, the DNA is TGTGCCAGCCGGGGACAGGGCCTTCAGCCCCAGCATTTT. It codes for CASRGQGLQPQHF.

DNA for the CDR3: TGTGCCAGCAGCTGGGACAGCTATGGCTACACCTTC. This codes for CASSWDSYGYTF. The chain carries TRBV7-8 and TRBJ1-2; 7 nucleotides align to TRBD1. The V gene end was trimmed by 4 bases and the J gene end by 4 bases; junction bases not matched to a gene: 0. CDR3 length equals 12 residues. Germline values: CDR1 SGHVS, CDR2 FQNEAQ.

The chain couples TRBV7-9 to TRBJ2-2, with D possibly matching TRBD2 (5 bases). The V gene's germline CDR1 is SEHNR and CDR2 FQNEAQ (reference sequence). Trimming cost V 3 bases and J 10 bases, with 15 bases left between them. The CDR3 runs to 14 residues. CDR3 loop: CASSLAGLYVELFF. The CDR3 nucleotides read TGTGCCAGCAGCTTGGCCGGACTGTACGTGGAGCTGTTTTTT.

The CDR3 protein is CASSLMAGVYNEQFF. In DNA form, the CDR3 reads TGCGCCAGCAGCTTAATGGCAGGGGTTTACAATGAGCAGTTCTTC. The chain has TRBV5-1 and TRBJ2-1; D is possibly TRBD1 (6 bases). The V gene's germline CDR1 is SGHRS and CDR2 YFSETQ. This CDR3 is built from 15 residues. Trimming took off 2 bases at V and 4 bases at J, with 13 bases between the two ends.

V usage is TRBV4-1 and J usage is TRBJ2-7, with 11 bases aligning to TRBD2. This CDR3 has 13 amino acids. CDR1 MGHRA and CDR2 YSYEKL come from the germline V gene. V shed 1 base, J shed 7 bases, and the junction held 0 bases outside the gene matches. CDR3 nucleotides: TGCGCCAGCAGCCAAGGACTAGCGGGGGAGCAGTACGTC. It is translated as CASSQGLAGEQYV.

This rearrangement joins TRBV5-6 to TRBJ1-2; 7 positions agree with TRBD1. With 2 bases clipped from V and 3 bases from J, the junction kept 4 bases outside the gene matches. The germline V gene encodes CDR1 SGHDT and CDR2 YYEEEE. This CDR3 contains 14 residues. The CDR3 coding sequence is TGTGCCAGCAGCTTTATGGACAGGCACTATGGCTACACCTTC. Encoded protein: CASSFMDRHYGYTF.

In the case of this clone: An end of the junction does not agree with germline; a read error may underlie this. This chain uses TRBV19 with TRBJ1-6; possibly TRBD1 for D (5 bases). The CDR3 length is 12 residues. Looked up from germline, CDR1 is LNHDA and CDR2 is SQIVND (reference sequence). The CDR3 loop is CASSTITGPTVF. The CDR3 bases are TGTGCCAGTAGTACAATAACAGGTCCCACGGTTTTT.

The J gene is TRBJ1-5, the V gene TRBV20-1; 8 bases map to TRBD1. This CDR3 is built from 15 residues. Germline V gene sequence: CDR1 DFQATT, CDR2 SNEGSKA (reference sequence). With V trimmed by 3 bases and J by 2 bases, 6 bases remained unmatched. CDR3 in DNA: TGCAGTGCTAGTTTACCAGGGGGCGGCAATCAGCCCCAGCATTTT. Translation gives CSASLPGGGNQPQHF.

This chain connects TRBV30 to TRBJ1-3; 8 bases fit TRBD1. This CDR3 comprises 17 residues. Germline V lookup: CDR1 GTSNPN, CDR2 SVGIG (reference sequence). V was pared by 1 base and J by 0 bases, with 8 bases of the junction left unmatched. CDR3 nucleotides: TGTGCCTGGAGTGATGGACAGGGACTATACTCTGGAAACACCATATATTTT. Protein sequence: CAWSDGQGLYSGNTIYF.

Comments on this clone: The junction differs from germline at one of its ends, possibly a read error. CDR3 sequence (DNA): TGTGCCAGCGGGATTATGGTTGGTGGGGAGAACTTC. This gives the protein CASGIMVGGENF. J is TRBJ2-7 and V is TRBV6-5; D is perhaps TRBD2 (5 bases). Looked up from germline, CDR1 is MNHEY and CDR2 is SVGAGI. The CDR3 runs 12 residues.

The J gene is TRBJ2-3, the V gene TRBV11-2, with D tentatively TRBD2 (6 bases). The CDR3 is 15 residues long. Germline V gives CDR1 SGHAT, CDR2 FQNNGV. V was clipped by 1 base and J by 4 bases, with 12 bases between them. This chain's CDR3 is CASSLAGRQSDTQYF. The CDR3 DNA is TGTGCCAGCAGCTTAGCGGGGAGGCAGTCAGATACGCAGTATTTT.

This sequence joins TRBV18 and TRBJ1-6, with TRBD1 matching over 8 bases. The germline V gene encodes CDR1 KGHSH and CDR2 LQKENI. The CDR3 length is 14 residues. Unmatched junction bases numbered 4, after V lost 6 bases and J lost 6 bases. The CDR3 nucleotides read TGTGCCAGCTCCCCTACAGGGGGTAATTCACCCCTCCACTTT. It codes for CASSPTGGNSPLHF.

V is TRBV5-1 and J is TRBJ1-6; 7 nucleotides agree with TRBD1. This CDR3 region has 16 residues. Germline V lookup: CDR1 SGHRS, CDR2 YFSETQ. V trimming: 4 bases; J trimming: 6 bases; junction bases outside the gene matches: 10. The CDR3, as DNA: TGCGCCAGCAGCCCGTGGACAGGACCATTTAATTCACCCCTCCACTTT. This gives the protein CASSPWTGPFNSPLHF.

V gene TRBV5-6 combines with J gene TRBJ1-3; D gene uncertain. The CDR3 extends over 17 amino acids. Looked up from germline, CDR1 is SGHDT and CDR2 is YYEEEE. Trimming removed 3 bases from V and 4 bases from J, with 20 bases in between. CDR3 sequence (DNA): TGTGCCAGCAGCTCAACCCGGGAACTAGCAAGGGGAAACACCATATATTTT. Translated, it gives CASSSTRELARGNTIYF. Full variable domain (outside the CDR3, taken from reference TRBV5-6 and TRBJ1-3): DAGVTQSPTHLIKTRGQQVTLRCSPKSGHDTVSWYQQALGQGPQFIFQYYEEEERQRGNFPDRFSGHQFPNYSSELNVNALLLGDSALYLCASSSTRELARGNTIYFGEGSWLTVV.

V is TRBV10-3 and J is TRBJ1-6; 10 nucleotides align to TRBD1. The V gene's germline CDR1 is ENHRY and CDR2 SYGVKD. This CDR3 is 17 amino acids long. Losses at the gene ends were 3 bases for V and 7 bases for J; bases not matched to a gene: 9. CDR3 DNA: TGTGCCATCAGTGACCGCGACAGGGGGCAATCGAATTCACCCCTCCACTTT. Residues: CAISDRDRGQSNSPLHF.

This clone was detected only once. V gene TRBV5-4 combines with J gene TRBJ1-2; 12 nucleotides match TRBD1. There are 15 residues in the CDR3. V lost 2 bases to trimming and J lost 8 bases; unmatched junction nucleotides: 7. Germline CDR1 SGHNT, CDR2 YYREEE (reference sequence). This CDR3 is CASSLEGDRGHGYTF. The CDR3 DNA reads TGTGCCAGCAGCTTAGAGGGGGACAGGGGGCACGGCTACACCTTC. Drawing the rest from reference TRBV5-4 and TRBJ1-2, the complete variable domain is ETGVTQSPTHLIKTRGQQVTLRCSSQSGHNTVSWYQQALGQGPQFIFQYYREEENGRGNFPPRFSGLQFPNYSSELNVNALELDDSALYLCASSLEGDRGHGYTFGSGTRLTVV.

The chain links TRBV19 to TRBJ2-1; TRBD2 might be the D (5 bases). This CDR3 is built from 13 residues. Deletions cut 1 base from V and 9 bases from J, with 10 bases between. In germline, CDR1 is LNHDA, CDR2 SQIVND (reference sequence). The CDR3 DNA reads as TGTGCCAGTAGTATAGGGGCAGAGGGTGAGCAGTTCTTC. Encoded protein: CASSIGAEGEQFF.

The V gene is TRBV2, the J gene TRBJ2-5; D gene ambiguous. Germline assignment: CDR1 SNHLY and CDR2 FYNNEI. The CDR3 has 13 residues. The V end was cut by 6 bases, the J end by 4 bases, with 12 bases between. As DNA, the CDR3 is TGTGCCAGCAGGGGCGTTTATGGAGAGACCCAGTACTTC. Protein: CASRGVYGETQYF.

This clone was detected once. The gene calls are TRBV7-9 and TRBJ1-2; possibly TRBD1 for D (5 bases). This CDR3 has 14 residues. The V gene's germline CDR1 is SEHNR and CDR2 FQNEAQ (reference sequence). V was clipped by 2 bases and J by 3 bases, with 10 bases between them. CDR3 nucleotide sequence: TGTGCCAGCAGCTTATTTGGGGGGGACTATGGCTACACCTTC. Translation: CASSLFGGDYGYTF.

This clone has only a few counts. The chain joins TRBV29-1 to TRBJ1-1; 9 positions agree with TRBD1. V gave up 7 bases and J gave up 0 bases; unmatched junction bases: 3. The CDR3 runs 13 residues. Germline V gene sequence: CDR1 SQVTM, CDR2 ANQGSEA. The CDR3 region has the DNA TGCAGCGCCCACAGGGGGCTGAACACTGAAGCTTTCTTT. Amino acid sequence: CSAHRGLNTEAFF.

This clone has more than one count but fewer than ten. The rearrangement links TRBV7-9 to TRBJ2-2, with 7 nucleotides matching TRBD1. The CDR3 loop spans 12 amino acids. The V gene end was trimmed by 3 bases and the J gene end by 13 bases; junction bases not matched to a gene: 5. Germline assignment: CDR1 SEHNR and CDR2 FQNEAQ (reference sequence). CDR3 protein: CASSFSGQLLFF. Written as DNA, the CDR3 is TGTGCCAGCAGCTTTTCGGGACAGCTGCTGTTTTTT.

The V and J genes are TRBV6-2 or TRBV6-3 and TRBJ2-5, with TRBD1 as a possible D gene (6 bases). From germline, CDR1 is MNHEY and CDR2 SVGEGT. V gave up 2 bases and J gave up 2 bases, with 9 bases separating them. The CDR3 has 14 amino acids. This chain's CDR3 is CASSYTGRQETQYF. Written as DNA, the CDR3 is TGTGCCAGCAGTTACACAGGGCGTCAAGAGACCCAGTACTTC.

The CDR3 coding sequence is TGTGCCAGCAGCTTAATCATCCAAGAGACCCAGTACTTC. It yields the protein CASSLIIQETQYF. The chain joins TRBV7-2 to TRBJ2-5; no clear D. Germline CDR1 is SGHTA and CDR2 is FQGNSA. V lost 2 bases to trimming and J lost 1 base, with 5 bases between them. The CDR3 is 13 residues long.